The clone carrying this T cell receptor beta chain was counted at least ten times. The patients had localized lung adenocarcinoma, a non-small cell subtype. These data originate in a study of CD4 and CD8 cells across lung adenocarcinoma regions. Each CDR3 protein gets one entry after TCRdb re-called the PCR reads with MiXCR. The sample includes approximately 12,000 distinct CDR3 sequences, around 48% of them seen just once. CDR1 and CDR2 (germline): MGHRA, YSYEKL. The CDR3 loop spans 14 amino acids. Deletions cut 0 bases from V and 6 bases from J, with 9 bases between. This sequence originates from a female donor with lung adenocarcinoma. The CD4 and CD8 labels of this study may be unreliable. What was sequenced was CD8+ T cells from the margin of a lung tumor. The chain has TRBV4-1 and TRBJ2-1; no clear D. This chain's CDR3 is CASSQETPSNEQFF. The CDR3 nucleotides read TGCGCCAGCAGCCAAGAGACTCCATCCAATGAGCAGTTCTTC.